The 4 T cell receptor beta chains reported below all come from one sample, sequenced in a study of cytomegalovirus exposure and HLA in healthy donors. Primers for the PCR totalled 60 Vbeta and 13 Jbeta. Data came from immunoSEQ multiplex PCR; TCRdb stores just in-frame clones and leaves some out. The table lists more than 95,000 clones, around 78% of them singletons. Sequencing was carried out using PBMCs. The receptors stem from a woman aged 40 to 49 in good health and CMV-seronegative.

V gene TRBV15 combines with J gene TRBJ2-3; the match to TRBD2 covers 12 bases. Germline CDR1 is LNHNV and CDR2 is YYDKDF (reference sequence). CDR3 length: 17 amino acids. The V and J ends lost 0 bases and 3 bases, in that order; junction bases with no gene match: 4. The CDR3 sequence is CATSRDQTSGRTDTQYF. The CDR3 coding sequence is TGTGCCACCAGCAGAGATCAAACTAGCGGGAGGACAGATACGCAGTATTTT. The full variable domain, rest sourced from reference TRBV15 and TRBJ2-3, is DAMVIQNPRYQVTQFGKPVTLSCSQTLNHNVMYWYQQKSSQAPKLLFHYYDKDFNNEADTPDNFQSRRPNTSFCFLDIRSPGLGDTAMYLCATSRDQTSGRTDTQYFGPGTRLTVL.

The CDR3 region has the DNA TGTGCCAGCATCTCAGGGACAACCGGGACTAGCATTACTGAGCAGTTCTTC. Amino acid sequence: CASISGTTGTSITEQFF. This rearrangement joins TRBV28 to TRBJ2-1, with TRBD2 identical over 9 bases. This CDR3 is built from 17 residues. The germline V gene encodes CDR1 MDHEN and CDR2 SYDVKM. V lost 7 bases to trimming and J lost 9 bases; unmatched junction nucleotides: 19.

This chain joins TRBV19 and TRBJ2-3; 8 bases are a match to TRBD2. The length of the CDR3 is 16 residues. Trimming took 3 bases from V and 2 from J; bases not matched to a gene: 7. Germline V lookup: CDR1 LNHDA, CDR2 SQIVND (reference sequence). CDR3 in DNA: TGTGCCAGTAGTATCCCCACTAGCGGCGCCACAGATACGCAGTATTTT. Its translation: CASSIPTSGATDTQYF.

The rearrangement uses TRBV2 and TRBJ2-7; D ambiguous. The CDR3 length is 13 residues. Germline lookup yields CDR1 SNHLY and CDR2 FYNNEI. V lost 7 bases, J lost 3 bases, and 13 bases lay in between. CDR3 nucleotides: TGTGCCAGCATTGGCCTTTCAAGCTACGAGCAGTACTTC. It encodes CASIGLSSYEQYF.